The next 20 T cell receptor beta chains were all read from a single sample in a study of OX40 agonist ivuxolimab in advanced cancers. The method was immunoSEQ multiplex PCR; TCRdb's version includes in-frame clones alone and lacks a portion of them. This sample carries some 60,000 clones, about 91% of them seen once, and the ten largest clones take 1.5% to 2%. The input for sequencing was CD4+ or CD8+ T cells sorted from blood, taken in a trial of the OX40 agonist ivuxolimab. The receptors originated from an adult with an advanced solid tumor such as melanoma, head and neck, liver or kidney cancer.

This chain joins TRBV6-6 and TRBJ1-5; perhaps TRBD1 as D (5 bases). The CDR3 spans 16 residues. Trimming took off 7 bases at V and 2 bases at J, with 18 bases between the two ends. From germline, CDR1 is MNHNY and CDR2 SVGAGI (reference sequence). CDR3 residues: CASTTGANWGNQPQHF. CDR3 bases: TGTGCCAGCACCACTGGGGCCAATTGGGGCAATCAGCCCCAGCATTTT.

This clone was recorded only once. The rearrangement uses TRBV5-1 and TRBJ1-1, with D tentatively TRBD1 (6 bases). Germline CDR1 is SGHRS and CDR2 is YFSETQ. Trimming took 0 bases from V and 2 from J, leaving 8 bases between them. The CDR3 is 14 residues long. The CDR3 bases are TGCGCCAGCAGCTTGGGACAGGACAACACTGAAGCTTTCTTT. Amino acid sequence: CASSLGQDNTEAFF. Based on the CDR3 plus reference TRBV5-1 and TRBJ1-1, the full variable domain is KAGVTQTPRYLIKTRGQQVTLSCSPISGHRSVSWYQQTPGQGLQFLFEYFSETQRNKGNFPGRFSGRQFSNSRSEMNVSTLELGDSALYLCASSLGQDNTEAFFGQGTRLTVV.

The chain joins TRBV5-6 to TRBJ1-4; D is undetermined. Trimming took off 4 bases at V and 8 bases at J, with 18 bases between the two ends. CDR3 length: 15 residues. Looked up from germline, CDR1 is SGHDT and CDR2 is YYEEEE. The CDR3 spells CASSLNRLPGEKLFF. The CDR3 region has the DNA TGTGCCAGCAGCCTGAACCGGCTACCGGGAGAAAAACTGTTTTTT.

CDR3 residues: CASSLGGGAAYEQYF. The CDR3 DNA reads as TGTGCCAGCAGCTTGGGGGGGGGCGCAGCCTACGAGCAGTACTTC. V and J are TRBV5-4 and TRBJ2-7; the D gene is possibly TRBD2 (7 bases). Trimming cost V 0 bases and J 2 bases, with 12 bases left between them. CDR1 SGHNT and CDR2 YYREEE come from the germline V gene (reference sequence). This CDR3 spans 15 amino acids.

The rearrangement joins TRBV6-1 to TRBJ2-3, with 11 bases that match TRBD2. Germline V gene lookup returns CDR1 MNHNS and CDR2 SASEGT. V dropped 6 bases and J dropped 0; count of bases not matched to a gene: 2. This CDR3 spans 15 amino acids. The CDR3 loop reads CASRGLAASTDTQYF. CDR3 sequence (DNA): TGTGCCAGCAGGGGACTAGCGGCTAGCACAGATACGCAGTATTTT.

The chain uses TRBV6-1 and TRBJ2-2; D is unclear. V was shortened by 4 bases and J by 0 bases, with 6 bases between the two germline ends. The CDR3 consists of 14 residues. Germline loops: CDR1 MNHNS, CDR2 SASEGT. DNA for the CDR3: TGTGCCAGCAGTGGGCCCTCGAACACCGGGGAGCTGTTTTTT. Translation: CASSGPSNTGELFF.

The V call is TRBV5-1, the J call TRBJ2-7; tentative D call: TRBD2 (5 bases). In germline, CDR1 is SGHRS, CDR2 YFSETQ. The V and J ends lost 6 bases and 1 base respectively, with 20 bases between them. This CDR3 spans 16 amino acids. CDR3 sequence reads: CASTPVGIGGSYEQYF. CDR3 bases: TGCGCCAGCACCCCAGTGGGGATAGGCGGGTCCTACGAGCAGTACTTC.

The chain recombines TRBV5-4 with TRBJ2-7; D might be TRBD1 (5 bases). This CDR3 has 12 amino acids. V shed 4 bases and J shed 4 bases, with 9 bases lying between them. Germline V CDR1 and CDR2: SGHNT, YYREEE (reference sequence). As DNA, the CDR3 is TGTGCCAGCAGCCGAGACAGTTACGAGCAGTACTTC. Its translation is CASSRDSYEQYF.

The chain has TRBV7-8 and TRBJ2-7; 11 bases match TRBD2. The CDR3 is made up of 14 amino acids. V lost 8 bases, J lost 4 bases, and 7 bases stayed unmatched. In germline, CDR1 is SGHVS, CDR2 FQNEAQ. CDR3 in amino acids: CASGRLAGSYEQYF. CDR3 nucleotides: TGTGCCAGCGGACGACTAGCGGGGTCATACGAGCAGTACTTC.

The count of this clone is one. This chain links TRBV10-2 with TRBJ2-2; perhaps TRBD2 as D (5 bases). Germline CDR1 and CDR2: WSHSY and SAAADI. Trimming cost V 3 bases and J 4 bases, with 12 bases left between them. The CDR3 consists of 15 residues. The CDR3 is CASSDEGPVTGELFF. CDR3 in DNA: TGCGCCAGCAGTGATGAGGGTCCGGTCACCGGGGAGCTGTTTTTT.

This rearrangement joins TRBV6-6 to TRBJ1-2; D call uncertain. The V end lost 5 bases, the J end lost 4 bases, and 11 bases lay between the germline ends. The CDR3 length is 13 residues. From germline, CDR1 is MNHNY and CDR2 SVGAGI (reference sequence). CDR3 in amino acids: CASSKRDSYGYTF. Here the CDR3 DNA reads TGTGCCAGCAGTAAGAGAGATTCCTATGGCTACACCTTC.

The chain is built from TRBV6-6 and TRBJ1-1, with 8 positions matching TRBD1. Unmatched junction bases numbered 5, after V lost 2 bases and J lost 6 bases. Germline V gene sequence: CDR1 MNHNY, CDR2 SVGAGI (reference sequence). The CDR3 runs 14 residues. The DNA for the CDR3 is TGTGCCAGCAGTTACACAGGGGGTAGGGCTGAAGCTTTCTTT. Encoded protein: CASSYTGGRAEAFF.

This clone was seen just once. The gene calls are TRBV7-2 and TRBJ2-2; D uncertain. V gave up 1 base and J gave up 1 base, with 1 base separating them. Germline values: CDR1 SGHTA, CDR2 FQGNSA. The CDR3 spans 13 residues. The chain's CDR3 is CASSLENTGELFF. The CDR3 nucleotides are TGTGCCAGCAGCTTAGAGAACACCGGGGAGCTGTTTTTT.

V gene TRBV7-8 combines with J gene TRBJ2-2, with 7 bases aligning to TRBD2. Germline loops: CDR1 SGHVS, CDR2 FQNEAQ. CDR3 size: 14 residues. V gave up 3 bases and J gave up 3 bases; unmatched junction bases: 1. This CDR3 reads CASSFREDTGELFF. Here the CDR3 DNA reads TGTGCCAGCAGCTTCCGGGAGGACACCGGGGAGCTGTTTTTT.

This clone was seen a single time. The chain carries TRBV2 and TRBJ1-1; TRBD1 matches 7 bases. The V gene's germline CDR1 is SNHLY and CDR2 FYNNEI. The V gene end was trimmed by 1 base and the J gene end by 4 bases; junction bases not matched to a gene: 6. CDR3 length: 15 amino acids. The CDR3 loop is CASSEEGARVTEAFF. In DNA form, the CDR3 reads TGTGCCAGCAGTGAAGAGGGGGCTAGGGTCACTGAAGCTTTCTTT.

The V call is TRBV30, the J call TRBJ2-7, with 7 bases lining up with TRBD1. Looked up from germline, CDR1 is GTSNPN and CDR2 is SVGIG (reference sequence). This CDR3 is built from 14 residues. With V trimmed by 3 bases and J by 1 base, 6 bases remained unmatched. CDR3 nucleotides: TGTGCCTGGAGGGACCCAGGGGGATCCTACGAGCAGTACTTC. Translation: CAWRDPGGSYEQYF.

The rearrangement links TRBV9 to TRBJ1-2; the D gene is possibly TRBD1 (6 bases). CDR1 and CDR2 from the germline V gene are SGDLS and YYNGEE. This CDR3 is built from 14 residues. Between the trimmed V and J ends, which lost 4 bases and 1 base, there was a span of 11 bases. CDR3 loop: CASSFLQGNYGYTF. CDR3 coding DNA: TGTGCCAGCAGCTTTCTACAGGGTAACTATGGCTACACCTTC.

The J gene is TRBJ2-5, the V gene TRBV15, with D perhaps being TRBD1 or TRBD2 (5 bases each). V was cut by 0 bases and J by 4 bases, with 15 bases left in between. The germline CDR1 and CDR2 sequences are LNHNV and YYDKDF (reference sequence). The CDR3 runs to 16 residues. The CDR3 coding sequence is TGTGCCACCAGCAGAGATGGGCAGGGACGGGGAGAGACCCAGTACTTC. It translates to CATSRDGQGRGETQYF.

The chain couples TRBV7-2 to TRBJ1-1; D is unclear. V was shortened by 8 bases and J by 0 bases, with 13 bases between the two germline ends. CDR1 is SGHTA, CDR2 FQGNSA, per germline. This CDR3 has 14 amino acids. The CDR3 DNA is TGTGCCAGCGGCTCCGGGGTCCTGAACACTGAAGCTTTCTTT. Encoded protein: CASGSGVLNTEAFF.

The chain is built from TRBV7-2 and TRBJ2-3; D may be TRBD2 (6 bases). Germline V CDR1 and CDR2: SGHTA, FQGNSA. The CDR3 is 15 amino acids. V lost 3 bases to trimming and J lost 0 bases, with 10 bases between them. The CDR3 reads CASSFAGPSTDTQYF. The CDR3 DNA is TGTGCCAGCAGCTTTGCGGGGCCTAGCACAGATACGCAGTATTTT.